These T cell receptor beta chains were read from a single sample in a study of T cells in Graves' hyperthyroidism and ophthalmopathy. MiXCR, run by TCRdb on the multiplex PCR reads, gives a single entry per CDR3 protein. The data hold 500,000 to 650,000 distinct CDR3 sequences, with approximately 17% observed a single time. The sequenced sample was blood. All receptors derive from a woman aged 18-29 years with Graves' ophthalmopathy. The CDR3 runs from the conserved cysteine through the conserved F or W. D genes are given only for firm matches. Size values are once, few and many counts, or a class for expanded clones, and some rows have none.

TRBV4-1	TRBJ1-1	few	13	NA	TGCGCCAGCAGCCAGACGGGACGCCCTGAAGCTTTCTTT	CASSQTGRPEAFF
TRBV25-1	TRBJ2-5	few	14	NA	TGTGCCAGCAGTGCGAAGGCGGAACAAGAGACCCAGTACTTC	CASSAKAEQETQYF
TRBV27	TRBJ2-7	NA	16	TRBD2	TGTGCCAGCAGTTTACCGGATTGGCGGGGGGGCTGCGAGCAGTACTTC	CASSLPDWRGGCEQYF
TRBV6-5	TRBJ2-3	NA	16	TRBD1	TGTGCCAGCAGTTACAGGCGGACAGGGGGCACAGATACGCAGTATTTT	CASSYRRTGGTDTQYF
TRBV5-1	TRBJ1-1	many	14	NA	TGCGCCAGCAGCTCACCCGACCGACCCACTGAAGCTTTCTTT	CASSSPDRPTEAFF
TRBV19	TRBJ1-5	few	16	TRBD1	TGTGCCAGTAGCCCATCGCGGGGACAGCGGAATCAGCCCCAGCATTTT	CASSPSRGQRNQPQHF
TRBV20-1	TRBJ1-3	NA	13	TRBD1	TGCAGTGCGACGGACAGGGGGGGAAACACCATATATTTT	CSATDRGGNTIYF
TRBV9	TRBJ1-5	NA	14	NA	TGTGCCAGCAGCGCGGACAGAAACAATCAGCCCCAGCATTTT	CASSADRNNQPQHF
TRBV10-3	TRBJ2-7	NA	15	NA	TGTGCCATCAGTGCGGCGGGGAATGACGGAGACGAGCAGTACTTC	CAISAAGNDGDEQYF
TRBV9	TRBJ1-5	NA	14	NA	TGTGCCAGCAGCGCGGACATTAGCAATCAGCCCCAGCATTTT	CASSADISNQPQHF
TRBV11-2	TRBJ2-7	NA	17	TRBD2	TGTGCCAGCACCCCTGGCGTCGGGACTAGCAGCCACTACGAGCAGTACTTC	CASTPGVGTSSHYEQYF
TRBV6-1	TRBJ1-3	few	16	NA	TGTGCCAGCATCCGTGACAGAGCCTCTACTGGAAACACCATATATTTT	CASIRDRASTGNTIYF
TRBV7-9	TRBJ2-1	NA	13	NA	TGTGCCAGCAGCGTTAGCGTTAACAATGAGCAGTTCTTC	CASSVSVNNEQFF
TRBV27	TRBJ2-1	once	14	TRBD1	TGTGCCAGCAGTTCCTGGGACAGAGTAAATGAGCAGTTCTTC	CASSSWDRVNEQFF
TRBV5-1	TRBJ1-4	many	15	NA	TGCGCCAGCAGCTTGTCAGGGAGCGGTAATGAAAAACTGTTTTTT	CASSLSGSGNEKLFF
TRBV10-3	TRBJ1-1	many	13	TRBD1	TGTGCCATCAAAAGGGACTTCACAGGGGAGGCTTTCTTT	CAIKRDFTGEAFF
TRBV27	TRBJ2-5	NA	15	TRBD1	TGTGCCAGCAGTGACCCGGGACAGGCCGGGGAGACCCAGTACTTC	CASSDPGQAGETQYF
TRBV13	TRBJ1-1	many	17	TRBD1	TGTGCCAGCAGCTTAGAGGGGGCGGCTCTCTTCCCGAATGAAGCTTTCTTT	CASSLEGAALFPNEAFF
TRBV2	TRBJ1-2	many	13	NA	TGTGCCAGCAGTGACCAGGTTGCCTATGGCTACACCTTC	CASSDQVAYGYTF
TRBV5-1	TRBJ1-5	many	14	TRBD1	TGCGCCAGCAGCTTGGTGACAGGGGATCAGCCCCAGCATTTT	CASSLVTGDQPQHF
TRBV3-1	TRBJ2-5	many	13	NA	TGTGCCAGCAGCCAAGATAGGGCCGGGACCCAGTACTTC	CASSQDRAGTQYF
TRBV20-1	TRBJ2-7	few	12	NA	TGCAGTGCTAGAGACAGGGTGGGTGAGCAGTACTTC	CSARDRVGEQYF
TRBV6-6	TRBJ2-5	many	15	TRBD2	TGTGCCAGCAGTTACTTGGGACTAGTCCAAGAGACCCAGTACTTC	CASSYLGLVQETQYF
TRBV12-3/TRBV12-4	TRBJ1-2	few	13	NA	TGTGCCAGCAGTCCCTTGGAGGGAAAGGGCTACACCTTC	CASSPLEGKGYTF
TRBV7-2	TRBJ2-3	NA	16	TRBD1	TGTGCCAGCTCAGCCCGACAGGGGTGGGCAACAGATACGCAGTATTTT	CASSARQGWATDTQYF
TRBV28	TRBJ1-2	many	15	NA	TGTGCCAGCAGTTTTACCGGTGACAGAATCTATGGCTACACCTTC	CASSFTGDRIYGYTF
TRBV5-1	TRBJ1-1	many	14	NA	TGCGCCAGCAGCCCGGGGGGAGGGACGAATGAAGCTTTCTTT	CASSPGGGTNEAFF
TRBV7-9	TRBJ2-7	NA	14	NA	TGTGCCAGCAGCTCGACTGGCGGGGACTACGAGCAGTACTTC	CASSSTGGDYEQYF
TRBV4-3	TRBJ2-1	NA	17	TRBD1	TGCGCCAGCAGCCAAGGGTTGACAGGGGGTAAAGACAATGAGCAGTTCTTC	CASSQGLTGGKDNEQFF
TRBV12-3/TRBV12-4	TRBJ1-2	many	17	NA	TGTGCCAGCAGTTTAGGCCGTTGGGGACGGAGGGATCACGGCTACACCTTC	CASSLGRWGRRDHGYTF
TRBV28	TRBJ2-2	few	13	NA	TGTGCCAGCAGTATCGACAGCACCGGGGAGCTGTTTTTT	CASSIDSTGELFF
TRBV30	TRBJ1-1	NA	15	NA	TGTGCCTGGAGTGATGGAGGGACATGGGACACTGAAGCTTTCTTT	CAWSDGGTWDTEAFF
TRBV29-1	TRBJ2-1	few	12	TRBD1	TGCAGCCTCGCTCAGGGGGCTTATGAGCAGTTCTTC	CSLAQGAYEQFF
TRBV27	TRBJ2-3	many	12	NA	TGTGCCAGCAGTCGCGGGATTGATACGCAGTATTTT	CASSRGIDTQYF
TRBV6-6	TRBJ2-1	NA	21	NA	TGTGCCAGCAGTTACCAGCGAGCGGGGCATCCGGGGGGCTCCTCCTACAATGAGCAGTTCTTC	CASSYQRAGHPGGSSYNEQFF
TRBV13	TRBJ1-3	once	13	NA	TGTGCCAGCACCCGAACCCCCACGAACACCATATATTTT	CASTRTPTNTIYF
TRBV5-1	TRBJ1-4	once	13	NA	TGCGCCAGCAGCTTCGACCATAATGAAAAACTGTTTTTT	CASSFDHNEKLFF
TRBV27	TRBJ2-1	many	17	NA	TGTGCCAGCAGCCCGGAGCCGCCGATTAGAAGGTACAATGAGCAGTTCTTC	CASSPEPPIRRYNEQFF
TRBV2	TRBJ2-1	many	14	NA	TGTGCCACGCCCGGACAAGGCTCCTACAATGAGCAGTTCTTC	CATPGQGSYNEQFF
TRBV4-1	TRBJ2-2	NA	21	TRBD1	TGCGCCAGCGGCCAATCCGCTTCCGGGACAGGGGGCCCCTTGCCCACCGGGGAGCTGTTTTTT	CASGQSASGTGGPLPTGELFF
TRBV29-1	TRBJ1-1	NA	12	NA	TGCAGCGTTGAATTGGGTAGGGCTGAAGCTTTCTTT	CSVELGRAEAFF
TRBV7-9	TRBJ1-2	NA	14	NA	TGTGCCAGCAGCTGGCGACGGAAAAACTATGGCTACACCTTC	CASSWRRKNYGYTF
TRBV9	TRBJ2-2	NA	15	TRBD2	TGTGCCAGCAGCGCGGGACTAGCGATCACCGGGGAGCTGTTTTTT	CASSAGLAITGELFF
TRBV27	TRBJ2-7	few	14	TRBD2	TGTGCCAGCAGAGCGGTTTACGGGGGGGCTGAGCAGTACTTC	CASRAVYGGAEQYF
TRBV3-1	TRBJ2-1	many	13	NA	TGTGCCAGCAGCCAAATTAGAGGACTACAGAAGTTCTTC	CASSQIRGLQKFF
TRBV13	TRBJ2-3	once	13	NA	TGTGCCAGCAGCCCGACTCTCCCAGATACGCAGTATTTT	CASSPTLPDTQYF
TRBV28	TRBJ2-7	many	15	NA	TGTGCCAGCAGTTTAGTCGACAGTAGATTGCACGAGCAGTACTTC	CASSLVDSRLHEQYF
TRBV12-3/TRBV12-4	TRBJ1-4	NA	14	NA	TGTGCCAGCAGTTTAGGGGGGGCGCGGGAAAAACTGTTTTTT	CASSLGGAREKLFF
TRBV30	TRBJ2-2	NA	15	NA	TGTGCCTGGAGTCGTGCCAGGGTGGGAGGCGGGGAGCTGTTTTTT	CAWSRARVGGGELFF
TRBV19	TRBJ2-2	NA	15	TRBD2	TGTGCCAGTAGCTTAGCGGGAGGGCCAGGCGGGGAGCTGTTTTTT	CASSLAGGPGGELFF